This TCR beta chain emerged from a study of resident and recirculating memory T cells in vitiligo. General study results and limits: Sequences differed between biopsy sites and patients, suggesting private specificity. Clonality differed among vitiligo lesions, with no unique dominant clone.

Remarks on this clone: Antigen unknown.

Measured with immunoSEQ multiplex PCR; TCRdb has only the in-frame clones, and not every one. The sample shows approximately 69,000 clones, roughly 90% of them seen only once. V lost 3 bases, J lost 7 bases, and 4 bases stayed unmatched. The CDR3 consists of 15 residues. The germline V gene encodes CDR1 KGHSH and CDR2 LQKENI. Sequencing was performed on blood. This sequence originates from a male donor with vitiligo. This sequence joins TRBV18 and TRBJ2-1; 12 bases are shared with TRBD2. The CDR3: CASSPLGLAGNEQFF. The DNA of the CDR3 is TGTGCCAGCTCACCCCTAGGACTAGCGGGGAATGAGCAGTTCTTC.